These 26 T cell receptor beta chains came from one sample sequenced in a study of blood T cell repertoires in COVID-19. TCRdb's table, derived via immunoSEQ multiplex PCR, lists solely in-frame clones and lacks some. The table records about 380,000 clones, more than 75% of them present only once. The sequencing input was PBMCs or T cells enriched from blood (not recorded which). These receptors all stem from a woman under 30 who had recovered from COVID-19.

The chain has TRBV6-6 and TRBJ2-7; D is possibly TRBD1 (6 bases). The CDR3 spans 13 residues. The V end lost 2 bases, the J end lost 3 bases, and 8 bases lay between the germline ends. Germline V CDR1 and CDR2: MNHNY, SVGAGI (reference sequence). The CDR3 is CASSYVRGYEQYF. CDR3 in DNA: TGTGCCAGCAGTTACGTCAGGGGCTACGAGCAGTACTTC.

The rearrangement uses TRBV27 and TRBJ2-1; 12 nucleotides align to TRBD2. The germline gives CDR1 MNHEY, CDR2 SMNVEV (reference sequence). CDR3 size: 18 residues. The V and J ends lost 7 bases and 1 base, in that order; junction bases with no gene match: 11. In DNA, the CDR3 is TGTGCCAGCAACTCCGGACTAGCGGGGCCCATATCCTACAATGAGCAGTTCTTC. Its translation is CASNSGLAGPISYNEQFF.

The CDR3 here is CASSRTGTRSTDTQYF. The CDR3 bases are TGTGCCAGCAGTAGAACCGGGACAAGGAGCACAGATACGCAGTATTTT. V and J are TRBV9 and TRBJ2-3; possible D gene TRBD1, 6 bases. This CDR3 has 16 residues. In germline, CDR1 is SGDLS, CDR2 YYNGEE. The V end lost 5 bases, the J end lost 0 bases, and 16 bases lay between the germline ends. The full variable domain, completed using reference TRBV9 and TRBJ2-3, is DSGVTQTPKHLITATGQRVTLRCSPRSGDLSVYWYQQSLDQGLQFLIQYYNGEERAKGNILERFSAQQFPDLHSELNLSSLELGDSALYFCASSRTGTRSTDTQYFGPGTRLTVL.

In its sample, this clone was seen a few times. The chain is built from TRBV29-1 and TRBJ1-3; 7 bases are shared with TRBD1. CDR1 and CDR2 from the germline V gene are SQVTM and ANQGSEA. The trim removed 0 bases at V and 6 bases at J, leaving 5 bases unmatched. This CDR3 region has 14 residues. This chain's CDR3 is CSVEDPDRINTIYF. The CDR3 DNA reads TGCAGCGTTGAAGATCCGGACAGGATAAACACCATATATTTT.

The rearrangement links TRBV6-5 to TRBJ1-4, with TRBD1 identical over 7 bases. The CDR3 has 15 residues. V trimming: 6 bases; J trimming: 4 bases; junction bases outside the gene matches: 8. Germline CDR1 MNHEY, CDR2 SVGAGI. The CDR3 reads CASSETRDSNEKLFF. DNA for the CDR3: TGTGCCAGCAGCGAGACCCGGGACAGTAATGAAAAACTGTTTTTT.

The DNA for the CDR3 is TGTGCCAGCAGCCGCCCCGGGACAGGGGGCAATGAGCAGTTCTTC. Amino acid sequence: CASSRPGTGGNEQFF. This chain joins TRBV27 and TRBJ2-1, with 11 bases aligning to TRBD1. Trimming at V came to 6 bases and at J to 6 bases, leaving 7 bases not matched to a gene. The germline CDR1 and CDR2 sequences are MNHEY and SMNVEV (reference sequence). This CDR3 comprises 15 residues.

The V call is TRBV7-9, the J call TRBJ2-3, with 10 bases matching TRBD1. V lost 5 bases and J lost 5; bases outside the gene matches: 10. Germline CDR1 and CDR2: SEHNR and FQNEAQ (reference sequence). The CDR3 length is 16 residues. The CDR3: CASSTRQGARKDTQYF. CDR3 nucleotide sequence: TGTGCCAGCAGCACCCGACAGGGGGCGCGTAAAGATACGCAGTATTTT.

This clone was recorded a few times. The chain couples TRBV3-1 (or the pseudogene TRBV3-2) to TRBJ1-6, with D unclear. Germline CDR1 and CDR2: LGHDT and YNNKEL (reference sequence). CDR3 length: 16 residues. The germline V and J ends were trimmed by 0 bases and 0 bases, with 6 bases remaining between them. CDR3 bases: TGTGCCAGCAGCCAAGATAGTCTCTCCTATAATTCACCCCTCCACTTT. Translation gives CASSQDSLSYNSPLHF.

The chain carries TRBV5-4 and TRBJ1-2; the match to TRBD1 covers 9 bases. There are 13 residues in the CDR3. The ends lost 4 bases at V and 11 bases at J; junction bases unmatched: 9. CDR1 and CDR2 (germline): SGHNT, YYREEE (reference sequence). CDR3 nucleotides: TGTGCCAGCAGCCAACAGGGGGCGTGGGGTTACACCTTC. It encodes CASSQQGAWGYTF. Drawing the rest from reference TRBV5-4 and TRBJ1-2, the complete variable domain is ETGVTQSPTHLIKTRGQQVTLRCSSQSGHNTVSWYQQALGQGPQFIFQYYREEENGRGNFPPRFSGLQFPNYSSELNVNALELDDSALYLCASSQQGAWGYTFGSGTRLTVV.

Regarding this clone: One end of the junction varies from germline; a read error may be responsible. V is TRBV7-9 and J is TRBJ1-2, with TRBD1 identical over 11 bases. The CDR3 totals 16 residues. Germline CDR1 is SEHNR and CDR2 is FQNEAQ (reference sequence). Here the CDR3 reads CASSSPWTGGNSGYTF. CDR3 DNA sequence: TGTGCCAGCAGCTCGCCATGGACAGGGGGCAACTCTGGCTACACCTTC.

This sequence joins TRBV27 and TRBJ1-2, with D maybe TRBD1 (5 bases). Germline lookup yields CDR1 MNHEY and CDR2 SMNVEV (reference sequence). Trimming pared 6 bases from V and 5 bases from J, leaving 13 bases between. The CDR3 spans 13 residues. This chain's CDR3 is CASREGSWYGYTF. As DNA, the CDR3 is TGTGCCAGCAGGGAGGGGTCATGGTATGGCTACACCTTC.

V gene TRBV30 combines with J gene TRBJ2-2; a weak D match, TRBD1 (6 bases). V was cut by 3 bases and J by 4 bases, with 18 bases left in between. The CDR3 runs 16 residues. Germline-derived CDR1 and CDR2 are GTSNPN and SVGIG (reference sequence). The CDR3 here is CAWSPGDTFSTGELFF. In DNA, the CDR3 is TGTGCCTGGAGCCCTGGGGACACCTTCTCCACCGGGGAGCTGTTTTTT.

The chain couples TRBV3-1 (or the pseudogene TRBV3-2) to TRBJ1-3, with 8 bases that match TRBD1. The CDR3 has 12 residues. The V gene end was trimmed by 1 base and the J gene end by 16 bases; junction bases not matched to a gene: 6. In germline, CDR1 is LGHDT, CDR2 YNNKEL (reference sequence). CDR3 residues: CASSQVEGQVYF. Here the CDR3 DNA reads TGTGCCAGCAGCCAAGTTGAGGGACAGGTCTATTTT.

The chain employs TRBV5-4 and TRBJ1-1; D is possibly TRBD1 (5 bases). This CDR3 spans 15 amino acids. V lost 3 bases, J lost 4 bases, and 16 bases lay in between. The germline V gene has CDR1 SGHNT and CDR2 YYREEE (reference sequence). The CDR3 DNA is TGTGCCAGCAGCTCCCCCCCTTTAGACAGCACTGAAGCTTTCTTT. Amino acids: CASSSPPLDSTEAFF.

The V gene is TRBV11-2, the J gene TRBJ1-2, with TRBD1 identical over 9 bases. This CDR3 is built from 14 residues. Germline V CDR1 and CDR2: SGHAT, FQNNGV. V dropped 7 bases and J dropped 7; count of bases not matched to a gene: 10. CDR3 DNA: TGTGCCAGCAACAAAGGACAGGGGTTGGGTGGCTACACCTTC. As protein: CASNKGQGLGGYTF.

This sequence joins TRBV5-4 and TRBJ2-7; 7 bases fit TRBD2. The CDR3 has 13 residues. The trim removed 0 bases at V and 6 bases at J, leaving 3 bases unmatched. Germline V gene data show CDR1 as SGHNT and CDR2 as YYREEE (reference sequence). Written as DNA, the CDR3 is TGTGCCAGCAGCTTGGAGGGAGGGCGCGAGCAGTACTTC. Translation: CASSLEGGREQYF.

This chain links TRBV29-1 with TRBJ2-5, with TRBD2 matching 14 bases. The ends lost 6 bases at V and 4 bases at J; junction bases unmatched: 4. CDR1 and CDR2 from the germline V gene are SQVTM and ANQGSEA. The CDR3 covers 14 residues. CDR3 loop: CSVTSGGAVETQYF. The CDR3 DNA is TGCAGCGTGACTAGCGGGGGGGCGGTAGAGACCCAGTACTTC.

The chain has TRBV5-4 and TRBJ2-3; D might be TRBD2 (6 bases). Germline values: CDR1 SGHNT, CDR2 YYREEE (reference sequence). This CDR3 has 15 residues. The germline V and J ends were trimmed by 2 bases and 1 base, with 11 bases remaining between them. CDR3 amino acids: CASSFSSGGTDTQYF. CDR3 in DNA: TGTGCCAGCAGCTTCAGTTCGGGGGGCACAGATACGCAGTATTTT. The full variable domain, its missing parts supplied by reference TRBV5-4 and TRBJ2-3, is ETGVTQSPTHLIKTRGQQVTLRCSSQSGHNTVSWYQQALGQGPQFIFQYYREEENGRGNFPPRFSGLQFPNYSSELNVNALELDDSALYLCASSFSSGGTDTQYFGPGTRLTVL.

This chain uses TRBV7-2 with TRBJ1-1, with unresolved D. Trimming left V 4 bases short and J 4 bases short, with 16 bases between. In germline, CDR1 is SGHTA, CDR2 FQGNSA. The CDR3 is 15 amino acids. The chain's CDR3 is CASSSRPGGATEAFF. Written as DNA, the CDR3 is TGTGCCAGCAGCTCCCGGCCAGGAGGAGCCACTGAAGCTTTCTTT. Full variable domain (outside the CDR3, taken from reference TRBV7-2 and TRBJ1-1): GAGVSQSPSNKVTEKGKDVELRCDPISGHTALYWYRQSLGQGLEFLIYFQGNSAPDKSGLPSDRFSAERTGGSVSTLTIQRTQQEDSAVYLCASSSRPGGATEAFFGQGTRLTVV.

The rearrangement uses TRBV2 and TRBJ1-6; 11 positions agree with TRBD1. The CDR3 contains 18 residues. With V trimmed by 7 bases and J by 10 bases, 18 bases remained unmatched. CDR1 is SNHLY, CDR2 FYNNEI, per germline. CDR3 bases: TGTGCCAGCACCTGGACTCGGGACAGGGGGGACCGGAGATCACCCCTCCACTTT. It codes for CASTWTRDRGDRRSPLHF.

The sample holds one count of this clone. The chain has TRBV4-3 and TRBJ2-3; a possible D gene is TRBD2 (7 bases). The CDR3 is 14 residues long. V was cut by 5 bases and J by 5 bases, with 14 bases left in between. Germline lookup yields CDR1 LGHNA and CDR2 YSLEER. The CDR3 loop reads CASSGGAQKDTQYF. The CDR3 nucleotides read TGCGCCAGCAGCGGGGGGGCGCAAAAAGATACGCAGTATTTT.

The J gene is TRBJ2-3, the V gene TRBV9; 12 bases are a match to TRBD2. Trimming cost V 0 bases and J 4 bases; bases outside gene matches: 3. The germline CDR1 and CDR2 sequences are SGDLS and YYNGEE. This CDR3 has 16 amino acids. DNA of the CDR3: TGTGCCAGCAGCGTAGCTAGCGGGGGGGAATCAGATACGCAGTATTTT. This gives the protein CASSVASGGESDTQYF.

The chain joins TRBV4-3 to TRBJ2-3; D gene unclear. The CDR3 has 16 residues. Per germline, CDR1 LGHNA and CDR2 YSLEER. V gave up 1 base and J gave up 0 bases, with 11 bases separating them. The CDR3 nucleotides are TGCGCCAGCAGCCAAGGAGGTGCCTCTAGCACAGATACGCAGTATTTT. Amino acid sequence: CASSQGGASSTDTQYF.

The chain recombines TRBV28 with TRBJ2-7; TRBD2 is a possible D gene (7 bases). CDR3 length: 16 residues. V dropped 7 bases and J dropped 0 bases, with 19 bases sitting between them. The germline CDR1 and CDR2 sequences are MDHEN and SYDVKM. The CDR3 loop is CASKFAGGQSSYEQYF. DNA of the CDR3: TGTGCCAGCAAGTTCGCCGGGGGGCAGAGCTCCTACGAGCAGTACTTC.

This CDR3 is CAISPFSGELFF. The CDR3 region has the DNA TGTGCCATCAGTCCCTTCTCCGGGGAGCTGTTTTTT. The V and J genes are TRBV10-3 and TRBJ2-2; D unclear. CDR3 length: 12 residues. Trimming stripped 5 bases from V and 6 bases from J, with 7 bases between. Germline V lookup: CDR1 ENHRY, CDR2 SYGVKD.

This sequence joins TRBV20-1 and TRBJ2-7, with a tentative D call TRBD1 (6 bases). The CDR3 sequence is 15 residues long. Trimming took off 3 bases at V and 3 bases at J, with 18 bases between the two ends. CDR1 and CDR2 from the germline V gene are DFQATT and SNEGSKA (reference sequence). The CDR3 DNA reads as TGCAGTGCTAGTCGAACCGGGACATGGAACTACGAGCAGTACTTC. It yields the protein CSASRTGTWNYEQYF.